Listed below are T cell receptor beta chains from one sample, sequenced in a study of PD-L1 blockade in urothelial cancer. Only in-frame clones appear in the TCRdb table, and some are missing; sequencing was by immunoSEQ multiplex PCR. The table records under 100,000 clones, 82% of them present only once. Here the sequenced sample was PBMCs, taken around atezolizumab (anti-PD-L1) treatment. The source is a man in his sixties or seventies with urothelial cancer. Each CDR3 is given with its conserved first and last residue. The order of the fields is V gene, J gene, CDR3 protein.

>TRBV14|TRBJ2-1
CASSQYNRGGSYNEQFF
>TRBV10-3|TRBJ2-2
CAISGTGIAGELFF
>TRBV5-1|TRBJ2-3
CASSLTAEVSTDTQYF
>TRBV6-1|TRBJ2-7
CASSEGSGFASYEQYF
>TRBV5-7|TRBJ1-2
CASSPFYGYTF
>TRBV7-3|TRBJ2-1
CASSLKATGEGNEQFF
>TRBV2|TRBJ1-1
CASRRDGSMNTEAFF
>TRBV6-6|TRBJ1-2
CASVRNRDGDGYTF
>TRBV18|TRBJ2-5
CASSRGYSGEQETQYF
>TRBV2|TRBJ2-2
CASSLTIHTGELFF
>TRBV6-5|TRBJ1-4
CASSYAGESNEKLFF
>TRBV4-3|TRBJ2-5
CASSQDQGLVTETQYF
>TRBV5-1|TRBJ1-4
CASSLELQGGEKLFF
>TRBV7-9|TRBJ2-7
CASSFGTGQYEQYF
>TRBV15|TRBJ2-3
CATRRAQGPDTQYF
>TRBV10-2|TRBJ2-1
CASSEERGAYNEQFF
>TRBV6-5|TRBJ1-2
CASSSTGGGYGYTF
>TRBV5-6|TRBJ2-7
CASSLRRKQGYEQYF
>TRBV6-5|TRBJ2-7
CASSYSIHLRAYF
>TRBV5-8|TRBJ1-3
CASSARIGGNTIYF
>TRBV6-5|TRBJ1-2
CASSREGSRGYGYTF
>TRBV10-3|TRBJ2-1
CAISPNNEQFF
>TRBV7-6|TRBJ1-2
CASSLEGQGLGGYTF
>TRBV19|TRBJ2-5
CASSITLRDRDIQETQYF
>TRBV5-1|TRBJ1-1
CASSAHRGLNTEAFF
>TRBV9|TRBJ1-4
CASSSSAGQGGNEKLFF
>TRBV5-4|TRBJ2-2
CASSLPSGSSPGELFF
>TRBV6-5|TRBJ1-1
CASSYSLAGASASFF
>TRBV6-5|TRBJ1-4
CASSLKAGGGKLFF
>TRBV5-4|TRBJ1-2
CASSEDRIYGYTF
>TRBV7-2|TRBJ2-5
CASKAGSQETQYF
>TRBV2|TRBJ2-3
CASRVSGGWTDTQYF
>TRBV25-1|TRBJ1-1
CASLGQGTMNTEAFF
>TRBV9|TRBJ2-6
CASSVGWAGWVDGANVLTF
>TRBV28|TRBJ1-5
CASRKGVGNQPQHF
>TRBV5-6|TRBJ2-3
CASSSWGLAGGVDTQYF